The text below deals with one T cell receptor beta chain. The clone's antigen remains unknown. The record has no base qualities; no much larger clone is one base away. TCRbeta CDR3 regions were amplified from genomic DNA using the immunoSEQ Assay, a bias-controlled multiplex PCR. Turning to the authors' computational methods: Nucleated cell counts per sample were estimated from amplification of reference gene primers within the assay. To quantify the absolute abundance of each unique TCRbeta CDR3 rearrangement, sequence reads were collapsed and filtered. For each sample, productive Simpson clonality was calculated as the square root of Simpson's diversity index across productive rearrangements. Entries here come from immuneACCESS through TCRdb and include only in-frame sequences with V and J called. Some clones fail to appear in such tables; in the studies checked, an unresolved V gene covers under half of the shortfall, and the cause of the remainder is unknown. V and J calls and clone size follow that table, whereas D and trimming were derived from the DNA. In all, the sample holds some 150,000 clones, and 80% to 90% of those were seen once. Of the sample, 3.6% is held by the ten largest clones.

This specimen belongs to a study of blood T cell repertoires in COVID-19 (dated by TCRdb to about 2020). At the level of the whole study: Collaborator samples came from the United States, Italy and Spain and covered acute and convalescent phases of COVID-19. The material from the prospective study consisted of cDNA or gDNA derived from T cells, B-cell-depleted T cells, or PBMCs. The sample metadata nearly always contained a de-identified subject ID, COVID-19 status, age in years and sex. HLA class I and class II types, where available, came from metadata supplied by the sample provider rather than from assay-based typing. A freely available public database, intended as a resource for researchers studying the immune response to SARS-CoV-2, is where the repertoires were released. The dataset comprised deeply sampled blood TCRbeta repertoires from subjects exposed to, actively infected with, or recovered from COVID-19. Samples were obtained from the ongoing ImmuneRACE study (first 160 participants) and from 950 to 1,500 subjects provided by 6 global collaborators. The study at large found these results: How much clinical and demographic metadata was included differed by source and by participant, and the metadata was provided uncurated.

The CDR3 has 15 amino acids, counting the end cysteine and phenylalanine. CDR3 DNA only is kept here, 45 bases in frame from base 1. Sequences ENHRY (CDR1) and SYGVKD (CDR2) are obtained from the germline V gene. Trimming takes 2 bases off V and 4 bases off J; junction bases not matched to a gene: 6. Participants in the prospective study were aged 18 to 89 years, lived in 20 to 30 United States geographic areas, and enrolled through a virtual design. In the prospective study, participants were assigned to cohorts based on the clinical history participants reported in a screening survey and a study questionnaire. In the prospective study, mobile phlebotomists collected whole blood, serum and a nasopharyngeal or oropharyngeal swab from each participant. Over a roughly 2-month period, participants in the prospective study had the option of providing additional blood draws and questionnaires. Before DNA extraction, blood samples from the prospective study were shipped at room temperature or frozen.

The specimen sequenced was PBMCs or T cells enriched from blood (not recorded which). The sequence links TRBV10-3 to TRBJ2-5; 8 of the junction bases match TRBD1. The sequence came from a woman aged 45-65 years in a cohort exposed to, infected with or recovered from COVID-19 (not recorded which). The CDR3 is CAISETGQGGETQYF. The nucleotide sequence reads as follows: TGTGCCATCAGTGAGACCGGACAGGGAGGAGAGACCCAGTACTTC.